This T cell receptor (beta chain) was obtained from a study of blood T cell repertoires in COVID-19 (TCRdb year 2020). For the study in its entirety: Samples from collaborators originated in the United States, Italy and Spain and spanned both the acute and convalescent phases of COVID-19. The prospective study material was composed of cDNA or gDNA derived from T cells, B-cell-depleted T cells, or PBMCs. A de-identified subject ID, COVID-19 status, age in years and sex were almost always included in the sample metadata. The repertoires were released in a freely available public database intended as a resource for research on the immune response to SARS-CoV-2. Where available, HLA class I and class II types were taken from metadata supplied by the sample provider and were not determined by assay-based typing. Subjects who had been exposed to COVID-19, were actively infected with it, or had recovered from it provided the deeply sampled blood TCRbeta repertoires that made up the dataset. Samples came from the ongoing ImmuneRACE study (first 160 participants) plus 1,254 subjects from 6 global collaborators.

This clone was seen more than once but under ten times. What this receptor recognizes is not known. The sample holds no much larger clone one base away, and base qualities are not on file. Study-wide findings and limitations: Clinical and demographic metadata were provided uncurated, with the amount varying by source and participant.

The immunoSEQ Assay, a bias-controlled multiplex PCR, was used to amplify TCRbeta CDR3 regions from genomic DNA. In the original analysis: The number of nucleated cells in each sample was estimated by amplification of reference gene primers within the assay. Sequence reads were collapsed and filtered to measure the absolute abundance of every unique TCRbeta CDR3 rearrangement. For each sample, productive Simpson clonality was calculated as the square root of Simpson's diversity index across productive rearrangements. What TCRdb holds here is the immuneACCESS table cut down to in-frame rearrangements. Part of the clones is not present; checked against another copy, under half of the missing clones reflect an unresolved V gene, and the others are unexplained. V and J calls and clone size are those listed in that table; D and trimming were worked out from the DNA. This sample lists fewer than 50,000 clones; roughly 69% were detected once. The ten largest clones add up to roughly 5.8% of the sample.

The junction shows trimming of 5 bases on V and 10 bases on J, plus 12 bases between the germline ends. The cysteine opens and the phenylalanine closes a CDR3 of 13 amino acids. The CDR3 DNA has 39 bases and is translated from base 1. The collaborating institutions used their own protocols to collect whole blood in K2EDTA tubes. Collaborator samples were shipped for TCRbeta analysis as frozen whole blood, isolated PBMCs, or DNA extracted from either sample type. Source material: peripheral blood. This clonotype was obtained from a man older than 75 with acute or convalescent COVID-19. The sequence is built from TRBV12-3 or TRBV12-4 and TRBJ1-6; no confident D gene assignment can be made. The CDR3 is CASSLAGLSPLHF. The nucleotide sequence reads TGTGCCAGCAGTCTCGCGGGGTTATCACCCCTCCACTTT.